This TCR beta chain was captured by sequencing in a study of blood T cell repertoires in COVID-19. Study summary: Samples representing acute and convalescent COVID-19 were sourced from the United States, Italy and Spain. PBMCs, B-cell-depleted T cells, or T cells were the source of the cDNA or gDNA that made up the material.

How the authors handled the data: Estimation of nucleated cell counts was performed using reference gene primer amplification. The repertoire was sequenced with immunoSEQ multiplex PCR; TCRdb's copy has only in-frame clones and lacks some. V, J and clone size reflect that table, while D and trimming were determined from the DNA. In the table there are roughly 110,000 clones, around 90% of which are singletons. With 4 bases removed from V and 4 bases from J, the gap between germline ends came to 11 bases. The CDR3 totals 14 residues. Germline lookup yields CDR1 MRHNA and CDR2 SNTAGT. The sequencing input was peripheral blood. The chain combines TRBV6-4 with TRBJ2-1; D ambiguous. This TCR derives from a man between 40 and 49 years old with active or convalescent COVID-19. The CDR3 here is CASSAVAEYNEQFF. The CDR3 DNA reads TGTGCCAGCAGTGCCGTCGCGGAATACAATGAGCAGTTCTTC.